The 28 T cell receptor beta chains below were found in one sample sequenced in a study of vaccination and CD4 T cells after COVID-19. The Oncomine TCR Beta short-read assay was applied to DNA of cultured CD4+ T cells. Each CDR3 protein is one row after TCRdb ran MiXCR on the PCR reads. The repertoire includes approximately 15,000 distinct CDR3 sequences, around 40% of them detected once, and 20% sits in the top ten. Their recognized antigens are unknown. This sample's treatment: roughly ten-day PBMC culture with coronavirus spike peptide pools or control peptides (ViraFEST assay). Sample: cultured CD4+ T cells from blood. These TCRs come from a human donor with COVID-19.

The chain carries TRBV5-6 and TRBJ1-2, with TRBD1 matching over 7 bases. CDR3 size: 14 residues. Germline trimming cut 1 base from V and 7 bases from J; bases unmatched to any gene: 7. The V gene's germline CDR1 is SGHDT and CDR2 YYEEEE. CDR3 residues: CASSLFGTAPGYTF. CDR3 coding DNA: TGTGCCAGCAGCTTGTTTGGGACAGCCCCTGGCTACACCTTC.

CDR3 in DNA: TGTGCCAGCAGCTTAGGGGGCCATGAGCAGTTCTTC. Amino acid sequence: CASSLGGHEQFF. The chain uses TRBV7-6 and TRBJ2-1; possible D gene TRBD1, 5 bases. Germline values: CDR1 SGHVS, CDR2 FNYEAQ. The CDR3 sequence is 12 residues long. V was pared by 1 base and J by 8 bases, with 6 bases between.

V is TRBV20-1 and J is TRBJ2-3; 8 positions agree with TRBD2. CDR1 is DFQATT and CDR2 is SNEGSKA in the germline V gene (reference sequence). Trimming removed 4 bases from V and 4 bases from J; junction bases left unmatched: 7. This CDR3 has 14 residues. The chain's CDR3 is CSAIKPGGSDTQYF. The CDR3 bases are TGCAGTGCTATTAAGCCGGGGGGGTCAGATACGCAGTATTTT.

Sample share makes this clonotype medium-sized. The rearrangement uses TRBV20-1 and TRBJ2-2; D may be TRBD1 or TRBD2 (5 bases each). Germline V CDR1 and CDR2: DFQATT, SNEGSKA (reference sequence). The CDR3 sequence is 15 residues long. Trimming removed 6 bases at V and 0 bases at J, with 14 bases between. The CDR3 here is CSARSGTANTGELFF. CDR3 coding DNA: TGCAGTGCGAGGTCCGGGACGGCGAACACCGGGGAGCTGTTTTTT.

The rearrangement links TRBV5-1 to TRBJ1-2, with 7 bases fitting TRBD1. The CDR3 contains 12 residues. V lost 6 bases and J lost 8; bases outside the gene matches: 7. Germline CDR1 and CDR2: SGHRS and YFSETQ. As DNA, the CDR3 is TGCGCCAGCACAACTGACAGGGACGGCTACACCTTC. Translating gives CASTTDRDGYTF.

Only a few counts were recorded for this clonotype. The CDR3 is CASRPEAGTEAFF. DNA of the CDR3: TGTGCCAGCAGGCCAGAGGCCGGCACTGAAGCTTTCTTT. V usage is TRBV7-2 and J usage is TRBJ1-1; D unclear. CDR3 size: 13 residues. CDR1 is SGHTA and CDR2 is FQGNSA in the germline V gene. Deletions cut 6 bases from V and 4 bases from J, with 12 bases between.

The chain has TRBV6-5 and TRBJ2-3, with D unclear. Germline V lookup: CDR1 MNHEY, CDR2 SVGAGI. V shed 4 bases and J shed 14 bases, with 13 bases lying between them. The CDR3 loop spans 11 amino acids. CDR3: CASSSRLGLYF. CDR3 coding DNA: TGTGCCAGCAGTTCTCGACTGGGATTGTATTTT.

The genes are TRBV20-1 and TRBJ2-7; D unclear. This CDR3 region has 16 residues. Germline V CDR1 and CDR2: DFQATT, SNEGSKA (reference sequence). Trimming cost V 6 bases and J 3 bases, with 24 bases left between them. Here the CDR3 reads CSARPAVAVKHYEQYF. CDR3 nucleotide sequence: TGCAGTGCCAGGCCCGCCGTGGCAGTTAAACACTACGAGCAGTACTTC.

The gene calls are TRBV7-9 and TRBJ1-1; unclear D gene. Germline CDR1 and CDR2: SEHNR and FQNEAQ (reference sequence). The V end was cut by 3 bases, the J end by 1 base, with 6 bases between. The CDR3 sequence is 13 residues long. As DNA, the CDR3 is TGTGCCAGCAGCTTTCAAGCGAACACTGAAGCTTTCTTT. Amino acid sequence: CASSFQANTEAFF. The full variable domain, rest sourced from reference TRBV7-9 and TRBJ1-1, is DTGVSQNPRHKITKRGQNVTFRCDPISEHNRLYWYRQTLGQGPEFLTYFQNEAQLEKSRLLSDRFSAERPKGSFSTLEIQRTEQGDSAMYLCASSFQANTEAFFGQGTRLTVV.

This clonotype has more than one count but fewer than ten. The genes are TRBV6-1 and TRBJ2-2, with 9 bases that match TRBD1. Per germline, CDR1 MNHNS and CDR2 SASEGT. This CDR3 has 16 amino acids. Trimming at V came to 4 bases and at J to 6 bases, leaving 9 bases not matched to a gene. CDR3 bases: TGTGCCAGCAGTGCACTACCGGGACAGGGCCCCGGGGAGCTGTTTTTT. It translates to CASSALPGQGPGELFF.

The J gene is TRBJ2-2, the V gene TRBV3-1; 8 bases fit TRBD2. The CDR3 is 17 amino acids. CDR1 is LGHDT, CDR2 YNNKEL, per germline (reference sequence). V lost 3 bases to trimming and J lost 0 bases; unmatched junction nucleotides: 6. DNA of the CDR3: TGTGCCAGCAGCCAGGAATCAGCGGGGGCGAACACCGGGGAGCTGTTTTTT. This gives the protein CASSQESAGANTGELFF.

V usage is TRBV29-1 and J usage is TRBJ1-1; D unresolved. Germline loops: CDR1 SQVTM, CDR2 ANQGSEA. The CDR3 spans 14 residues. V was shortened by 3 bases and J by 4 bases, with 15 bases between the two germline ends. The CDR3 reads CSVDPFSGFTEAFF. CDR3 DNA sequence: TGCAGCGTTGACCCCTTTTCGGGGTTCACTGAAGCTTTCTTT.

The chain uses TRBV7-2 and TRBJ2-3, with D possibly called TRBD1 or TRBD2 (7 bases each). CDR1 and CDR2 from the germline V gene are SGHTA and FQGNSA. V was trimmed by 5 bases and J by 1 base, leaving 13 bases between them. The CDR3 is made up of 15 amino acids. The CDR3 nucleotides read TGTGCCAGCAGCCCCAGGGGGGGCGGCACAGATACGCAGTATTTT. Its protein is CASSPRGGGTDTQYF.

This chain joins TRBV6-1 and TRBJ1-2, with TRBD1 matching over 7 bases. CDR3 length: 17 amino acids. V trimming: 5 bases; J trimming: 4 bases; junction bases outside the gene matches: 16. CDR1 and CDR2 (germline): MNHNS, SASEGT. CDR3 bases: TGTGCCAGCAGTCGCCTGAATCTCGGGACAGCAGTCTATGGCTACACCTTC. Amino acid sequence: CASSRLNLGTAVYGYTF.

To note about this clonotype: No conserved phenylalanine or tryptophan ends this CDR3, so it is likely a read error. V and J are TRBV15 and TRBJ2-3; 9 bases line up with TRBD2. The CDR3 totals 15 residues. Germline-derived CDR1 and CDR2 are LNHNV and YYDKDF (reference sequence). V shed 1 base and J 1 base; nucleotides not matched to a gene: 0. The CDR3 spells CATSRVAGGTDTQYL. As DNA, the CDR3 is TGTGCCACCAGCAGAGTAGCGGGAGGCACAGATACGCAGTATCTT.

The chain has TRBV29-1 and TRBJ1-2; D is unclear. CDR1 and CDR2 (germline): SQVTM, ANQGSEA. The CDR3 runs to 10 residues. Trimming took 6 bases from V and 8 from J, leaving 10 bases between them. This chain's CDR3 is CSVAGSGYTF. CDR3 nucleotides: TGCAGCGTCGCCGGAAGCGGCTACACCTTC.

Only a few counts were recorded for this clonotype. The V and J genes are TRBV19 and TRBJ2-1; D is perhaps TRBD1 (5 bases). This CDR3 region has 12 residues. Trimming removed 5 bases at V and 15 bases at J, with 17 bases between. CDR1 and CDR2 from the germline V gene are LNHDA and SQIVND (reference sequence). CDR3 nucleotides: TGTGCCAGTAGTGGACAAGGTCTTCTTCCGTTCTTC. Protein product: CASSGQGLLPFF.

This clonotype was picked up a small number of times. This sequence joins TRBV7-6 and TRBJ2-5; D might be TRBD1 or TRBD2, each matching 5 bases. This CDR3 comprises 16 residues. The germline V and J ends were trimmed by 1 base and 1 base, with 13 bases remaining between them. Germline V gives CDR1 SGHVS, CDR2 FNYEAQ. CDR3 DNA: TGTGCCAGCAGCTTAGAGGGACCCACAACCCAAGAGACCCAGTACTTC. It encodes CASSLEGPTTQETQYF.

This clonotype was detected only a few times. CDR3 in amino acids: CSVRPNPGNTIYF. The CDR3 nucleotides read TGCAGCGTTCGGCCAAACCCTGGAAACACCATATATTTT. The chain has TRBV29-1 and TRBJ1-3; D uncertain. Trimming shortened V by 5 bases and J by 2 bases, and 10 bases separated the two germline ends. This CDR3 is 13 amino acids long. Looked up from germline, CDR1 is SQVTM and CDR2 is ANQGSEA.

This sequence joins TRBV11-3 and TRBJ1-2, with 11 nucleotides matching TRBD1. Germline CDR1 reads SGHNT; CDR2 reads YENEEA. V shed 4 bases and J 8 bases; nucleotides not matched to a gene: 3. The CDR3 is 13 amino acids. The CDR3 nucleotides read TGTGCCAGCAGCTCAAGGACAGGGGGCGGCTACACCTTC. The encoded protein is CASSSRTGGGYTF.

This clonotype occurred a few times. This rearrangement joins TRBV29-1 to TRBJ1-6; D unclear. From germline, CDR1 is SQVTM and CDR2 ANQGSEA. This CDR3 comprises 15 residues. V gave up 5 bases and J gave up 0 bases, with 11 bases separating them. Written as DNA, the CDR3 is TGCAGCGTTTACCACGGGAGCTCCTATAATTCACCCCTCCACTTT. Amino acids: CSVYHGSSYNSPLHF. Based on the CDR3 plus reference TRBV29-1 and TRBJ1-6, the full variable domain is SAVISQKPSRDICQRGTSLTIQCQVDSQVTMMFWYRQQPGQSLTLIATANQGSEATYESGFVIDKFPISRPNLTFSTLTVSNMSPEDSSIYLCSVYHGSSYNSPLHFGNGTRLTVT.

The chain has TRBV5-4 and TRBJ2-5; 9 bases are shared with TRBD2. Per the germline V gene, CDR1 is SGHNT and CDR2 is YYREEE (reference sequence). The CDR3 has 18 amino acids. Trimming took 4 bases from V and 0 from J; bases not matched to a gene: 13. DNA of the CDR3: TGTGCCAGCAGCCCTTTTAGCGGGGGACTCATGTACCAAGAGACCCAGTACTTC. Translated: CASSPFSGGLMYQETQYF.

The chain carries TRBV11-2 and TRBJ2-3, with D perhaps being TRBD1 or TRBD2 (5 bases each). Germline assignment: CDR1 SGHAT and CDR2 FQNNGV. CDR3 length: 16 amino acids. Trimming cost V 2 bases and J 3 bases, with 15 bases left between them. The CDR3 region has the DNA TGTGCCAGCAGCTTAAATGGGGGTCTAGGGACAGATACGCAGTATTTT. Amino acids: CASSLNGGLGTDTQYF.

The chain links TRBV28 to TRBJ1-6, with D maybe TRBD1 (6 bases). V lost 2 bases, J lost 7 bases, and 9 bases lay in between. CDR1 and CDR2 (germline): MDHEN, SYDVKM. This CDR3 region has 14 residues. DNA for the CDR3: TGTGCCAGCAGTTTAGTCAGGGGAAATTCACCCCTCCACTTT. This translates into CASSLVRGNSPLHF.

V is TRBV5-1 and J is TRBJ2-5, with TRBD2 as a possible D gene (5 bases). V was clipped by 4 bases and J by 3 bases, with 16 bases between them. Germline V gene lookup returns CDR1 SGHRS and CDR2 YFSETQ. CDR3 length equals 15 residues. The CDR3 DNA is TGCGCCAGCAGCGGTGGTCGGGGTAGTGAAGAGACCCAGTACTTC. Amino acid sequence: CASSGGRGSEETQYF.

By share, this clonotype counts as large. The chain has TRBV7-6 and TRBJ2-7, with no clear D. The CDR3 spans 14 residues. CDR1 and CDR2 (germline): SGHVS, FNYEAQ. V shed 5 bases and J shed 2 bases, with 13 bases lying between them. The CDR3 loop reads CASSRTDATYEQYF. CDR3 DNA: TGTGCCAGCAGCCGAACCGACGCGACCTACGAGCAGTACTTC. The whole variable domain, filled in from reference TRBV7-6 and TRBJ2-7, reads GAGVSQSPRYKVTKRGQDVALRCDPISGHVSLYWYRQALGQGPEFLTYFNYEAQQDKSGLPNDRFSAERPEGSISTLTIQRTEQRDSAMYRCASSRTDATYEQYFGPGTRLTVT.

DNA of the CDR3: TGTGCCAGCACTCGAGCGGCTAGCGGGGGTGGGTTGACCGGGGAGCTGTTTTTT. It codes for CASTRAASGGGLTGELFF. This chain uses TRBV6-1 with TRBJ2-2; 10 bases match TRBD2. The germline CDR1 and CDR2 sequences are MNHNS and SASEGT. The CDR3 spans 18 residues. The junction had 16 bases not matched to a gene; V was cut back by 7 bases and J by 5 bases.

This clonotype was picked up a small number of times. The chain combines TRBV7-2 with TRBJ2-2; perhaps TRBD2 as D (5 bases). V lost 5 bases and J 5 bases, leaving 18 bases between the germline ends. The CDR3 covers 16 residues. Germline CDR1 SGHTA, CDR2 FQGNSA. The CDR3, as DNA: TGTGCCAGCAGCCCACAAGTGATAGCGAGGACCGGGGAGCTGTTTTTT. Translated: CASSPQVIARTGELFF.